Below, 26 T cell receptor beta chains from the same sample are listed, as sequenced in a study of T cells in Graves' hyperthyroidism and ophthalmopathy. Amplified TCR beta CDR3 regions derived from RNA transcripts. Initially, a first-round RT-PCR of the TCR CDR3 employed the HTBI primer set. In TCRdb, the multiplex PCR reads were re-called with MiXCR into one record per CDR3 protein. This table has hundreds of thousands of distinct CDR3 sequences, roughly 17% appearing once. Sequenced: blood. Every receptor here comes from a woman aged 25 to 39 with Graves' hyperthyroidism.

This clonotype has ten or more counts. The V gene is TRBV6-2 or TRBV6-3, the J gene TRBJ2-1; D is possibly TRBD1 (6 bases). Germline lookup yields CDR1 MNHEY and CDR2 SVGEGT. With 2 bases removed from V and 0 bases from J, the gap between germline ends came to 20 bases. The CDR3 is 19 residues long. CDR3 amino acids: CASSYPVPTQGSSYNEQFF. In nucleotides, the CDR3 is TGTGCCAGCAGTTACCCGGTCCCCACACAGGGTAGCTCCTACAATGAGCAGTTCTTC.

The V gene is TRBV11-2, the J gene TRBJ2-7, with TRBD2 identical over 9 bases. V was pared by 8 bases and J by 2 bases, with 7 bases of the junction left unmatched. The CDR3 runs to 14 residues. Germline CDR1 and CDR2: SGHAT and FQNNGV. CDR3 nucleotides: TGTGCCAGCCGCCCATCTAGCGGGGCCTACGAGCAGTACTTC. Translated: CASRPSSGAYEQYF.

V gene TRBV12-3 or TRBV12-4 combines with J gene TRBJ2-5, with 7 positions matching TRBD2. The CDR3 extends over 16 amino acids. V lost 3 bases and J lost 3; bases outside the gene matches: 10. The CDR3 spells CASSFRRLGRKETQYF. CDR3 nucleotide sequence: TGTGCCAGCAGTTTCCGCCGTCTCGGGAGGAAAGAGACCCAGTACTTC.

There are many counts of this clonotype. This chain joins TRBV27 and TRBJ2-1; D ambiguous. CDR3 size: 14 residues. The germline V and J ends were trimmed by 7 bases and 8 bases, with 18 bases remaining between them. The germline V gene has CDR1 MNHEY and CDR2 SMNVEV (reference sequence). The CDR3 DNA reads as TGTGCCAGCAAACCTAGGCTGGATTCCTATGAGCAGTTCTTC. Protein sequence: CASKPRLDSYEQFF.

This clonotype appeared many times. V and J are TRBV7-9 and TRBJ2-7; 8 positions agree with TRBD2. Unmatched junction bases numbered 2, after V lost 1 base and J lost 3 bases. CDR3 length equals 14 residues. Per the germline V gene, CDR1 is SEHNR and CDR2 is FQNEAQ (reference sequence). The CDR3 region has the DNA TGTGCCAGCAGCTTAGGCGGGAGGATCTACGAGCAGTACTTC. This sequence encodes CASSLGGRIYEQYF. The whole variable domain, remainder taken from reference TRBV7-9 and TRBJ2-7, is DTGVSQNPRHKITKRGQNVTFRCDPISEHNRLYWYRQTLGQGPEFLTYFQNEAQLEKSRLLSDRFSAERPKGSFSTLEIQRTEQGDSAMYLCASSLGGRIYEQYFGPGTRLTVT.

This clonotype was seen ten or more times. The rearrangement joins TRBV2 to TRBJ2-1; D ambiguous. The ends were cut back, 6 bases at V and 2 bases at J, with 17 bases in the middle. Germline V gene sequence: CDR1 SNHLY, CDR2 FYNNEI. The CDR3 spans 16 residues. The CDR3 spells CASRREEIAAYNEQFF. The CDR3 DNA sequence: TGTGCCAGCAGAAGAGAAGAAATCGCTGCCTACAATGAGCAGTTCTTC.

This clonotype was seen many times. The chain links TRBV2 to TRBJ2-7; TRBD2 aligns across 7 bases. CDR3 size: 15 residues. CDR1 and CDR2 (germline): SNHLY, FYNNEI. The ends lost 5 bases at V and 6 bases at J; junction bases unmatched: 13. The DNA of the CDR3 is TGTGCCAGCAGTACCAATTGGGCGGGAGAACTCGAGCAGTACTTC. Translating gives CASSTNWAGELEQYF.

This clonotype was detected only a few times. The V and J genes are TRBV19 and TRBJ2-1; TRBD2 is a possible D gene (5 bases). From germline, CDR1 is LNHDA and CDR2 SQIVND (reference sequence). Trimming stripped 3 bases from V and 2 bases from J, with 14 bases between. The CDR3 spans 16 residues. This CDR3 is CASSIWSGMTYNEQFF. The CDR3 DNA reads as TGTGCCAGTAGTATTTGGTCCGGGATGACCTACAATGAGCAGTTCTTC.

A note on this clonotype: A much bigger clone sits one base away, suggesting this may be a read error. The chain couples TRBV7-6 to TRBJ2-1, with TRBD2 as a possible D gene (5 bases). Trimming took 2 bases from V and 8 from J, leaving 7 bases between them. Germline loops: CDR1 SGHVS, CDR2 FNYEAQ. The CDR3 is 12 residues long. CDR3 sequence (DNA): TGTGCCAGCAGCTTATGGCGGGATGAGCAGTTCTTC. Its protein product is CASSLWRDEQFF.

The gene calls are TRBV20-1 and TRBJ2-1; tentatively, D is TRBD1 or TRBD2 (5 bases each). There are 17 residues in the CDR3. Trimming took off 1 base at V and 4 bases at J, with 20 bases between the two ends. The germline CDR1 and CDR2 sequences are DFQATT and SNEGSKA (reference sequence). The CDR3 DNA reads TGCAGTGCTAGAGGGATGGGGGTCGGAGGTGGATACAATGAGCAGTTCTTC. It encodes CSARGMGVGGGYNEQFF.

In this sample, this clonotype turned up many times. V gene TRBV24-1 combines with J gene TRBJ1-1; a weak D match, TRBD1 (6 bases). The CDR3 sequence is 16 residues long. V lost 1 base and J 6 bases, leaving 17 bases between the germline ends. Germline V gene lookup returns CDR1 KGHDR and CDR2 SFDVKD. The CDR3 DNA reads as TGTGCCACCAGTGATTTCGCTACAGGGTACCAGGCTGAAGCTTTCTTT. Protein sequence: CATSDFATGYQAEAFF.

In this sample, this clonotype turned up many times. This rearrangement joins TRBV20-1 to TRBJ1-6, with D uncertain. V lost 1 base, J lost 4 bases, and 8 bases lay in between. CDR1 and CDR2 (germline): DFQATT, SNEGSKA (reference sequence). This CDR3 is 14 amino acids long. In nucleotides, the CDR3 is TGCAGTGCTAGAGGGACTGAGTATAATTCACCCCTCCACTTT. Translation gives CSARGTEYNSPLHF.

This sequence joins TRBV7-2 and TRBJ2-7, with unresolved D. CDR3 size: 12 residues. Looked up from germline, CDR1 is SGHTA and CDR2 is FQGNSA. Trimming shortened V by 5 bases and J by 4 bases, and 9 bases separated the two germline ends. CDR3 coding DNA: TGTGCCAGCAGCCCAGACGTGTACGAGCAGTACTTC. Translation gives CASSPDVYEQYF.

V gene TRBV5-4 combines with J gene TRBJ2-2, with TRBD2 matching 8 bases. The CDR3 is 14 residues long. The V segment lost 2 bases and the J segment 8 bases; nucleotides outside the gene matches: 5. The germline CDR1 and CDR2 sequences are SGHNT and YYREEE (reference sequence). The CDR3 sequence is CASSLREGPGELFF. CDR3 coding DNA: TGTGCCAGCAGCTTACGGGAGGGCCCAGGGGAGCTGTTTTTT.

This clonotype was seen repeatedly, ten times or more. The J gene is TRBJ2-7, the V gene TRBV7-2; no reliable D call. The V end was cut by 3 bases, the J end by 5 bases, with 14 bases between. Germline V gene sequence: CDR1 SGHTA, CDR2 FQGNSA. This CDR3 is built from 14 residues. CDR3 sequence: CASSLRRTLDEQYF. CDR3 DNA: TGTGCCAGCAGCTTGCGCAGAACCTTGGACGAGCAGTACTTC.

This chain uses TRBV9 with TRBJ2-3; no clear D gene. Germline V CDR1 and CDR2: SGDLS, YYNGEE. The CDR3 length is 16 residues. Trimming shortened V by 0 bases and J by 2 bases, and 13 bases separated the two germline ends. DNA of the CDR3: TGTGCCAGCAGCGTAGGTGTCTCCCTGTCCACAGATACGCAGTATTTT. Translated, it gives CASSVGVSLSTDTQYF.

This chain connects TRBV3-1 to TRBJ2-5, with D unclear. Germline assignment: CDR1 LGHDT and CDR2 YNNKEL (reference sequence). Trimming removed 1 base from V and 5 bases from J, with 11 bases in between. CDR3 length: 14 residues. CDR3 sequence reads: CASSQVAIGETQYF. The CDR3 DNA follows: TGTGCCAGCAGCCAAGTCGCAATCGGCGAGACCCAGTACTTC.

This clonotype was counted ten times or more. With a much larger clone just one base away, this may be a read error. The rearrangement uses TRBV7-6 and TRBJ2-7, with D uncertain. Germline assignment: CDR1 SGHVS and CDR2 FNYEAQ. The CDR3 length is 12 residues. V lost 5 bases and J 3 bases, leaving 8 bases between the germline ends. CDR3 coding DNA: TGTGCCAGCAGCCCCACAATCTACGAGCAGTACTTC. It translates to CASSPTIYEQYF.

Many counts were recorded for this clonotype. V is TRBV2 and J is TRBJ2-3; no definite D call. The V and J ends lost 5 bases and 4 bases respectively, with 10 bases between them. This CDR3 contains 13 residues. Germline CDR1 and CDR2: SNHLY and FYNNEI. The CDR3 nucleotides read TGTGCCAGCAGTCTTCGACTCCCAGATACGCAGTATTTT. Translating it yields CASSLRLPDTQYF.

This clonotype was seen only a few times. The CDR3 DNA sequence: TGTGCCAGCAGTTACGGGGGCTTGGGGGGGACCCAGTACTTC. Translated: CASSYGGLGGTQYF. The V gene is TRBV6-6, the J gene TRBJ2-5; the D call may be TRBD1 or TRBD2 (6 bases each). Germline V gene data show CDR1 as MNHNY and CDR2 as SVGAGI (reference sequence). Between the trimmed V and J ends, which lost 2 bases and 7 bases, there was a span of 14 bases. There are 14 residues in the CDR3.

This clonotype showed up just a few times. The junction does not match germline at one end; this may be a read error. The chain has TRBV12-3 or TRBV12-4 and TRBJ2-7; D is undetermined. This CDR3 region has 11 residues. The CDR3 is CACSTHYEQYF. As DNA, the CDR3 is TGTGCCTGCAGTACTCACTACGAGCAGTACTTC.

The rearrangement uses TRBV20-1 and TRBJ2-3, with D unresolved. In germline, CDR1 is DFQATT, CDR2 SNEGSKA (reference sequence). This CDR3 has 12 amino acids. The V and J ends lost 2 bases and 1 base respectively, with 4 bases between them. The CDR3 loop reads CSARLGTDTQYF. CDR3 nucleotides: TGCAGTGCTAGATTGGGCACAGATACGCAGTATTTT.

This chain connects TRBV13 to TRBJ2-7, with TRBD2 matching over 11 bases. CDR1 is PRHDT, CDR2 FYEKMQ, per germline (reference sequence). J lost 0 bases, V lost 3 bases, and 10 bases had no gene match. The CDR3 has 18 residues. The CDR3 nucleotides are TGTGCCAGCAGCTTTCGAAGAAGAGGACTAGCGGGCTCCTACGAGCAGTACTTC. Translating gives CASSFRRRGLAGSYEQYF.

This clonotype came up a few times. The junction departs from germline at one end; a sequencing error may be responsible. J is TRBJ2-2 and V is TRBV6-1; D might be TRBD1 or TRBD2, each matching 5 bases. The CDR3 contains 13 residues. The germline V gene has CDR1 MNHNS and CDR2 SASEGT. This CDR3 is CANRDPYTGELFF. The CDR3 DNA reads TGTGCCAACCGGGACCCCTACACCGGCGAGCTGTTTTTT.

The chain employs TRBV20-1 and TRBJ2-7, with 8 bases matching TRBD1. CDR1 and CDR2 (germline): DFQATT, SNEGSKA (reference sequence). The junction had 13 bases not matched to a gene; V was cut back by 7 bases and J by 5 bases. This CDR3 spans 14 amino acids. This CDR3 is CSVKRASGGHEQYF. As DNA, the CDR3 is TGCAGTGTCAAAAGAGCTTCAGGGGGCCACGAGCAGTACTTC.

This chain links TRBV30 with TRBJ1-3; D remains ambiguous. Trimming removed 4 bases at V and 4 bases at J, with 11 bases between. The germline V gene encodes CDR1 GTSNPN and CDR2 SVGIG (reference sequence). The CDR3 contains 13 residues. The CDR3 DNA sequence: TGTGCCTGGAACCGGAGGGAAGGAAACACCATATATTTT. Translating it yields CAWNRREGNTIYF.